This entry lists 3 T cell receptor beta chains sequenced from one sample in a study of T cells in Graves' hyperthyroidism and ophthalmopathy (dated by TCRdb to about 2019). Library prep was done by multiplex PCR. Sequencing took place on an Illumina HiSeq 2000. Amplification of TCR beta CDR3 regions was carried out from RNA transcripts. The first round of RT-PCR for the TCR CDR3 was performed with the HTBI primer set and the Qiagen OneStep RT-PCR kit. TCRdb reworked the public reads: Q25 trimming with fastp, MiXCR clone assembly, productive beta chains retained. Each CDR3 protein appears once, grouped with its most common genes and DNA. Present in this sample are a few hundred thousand distinct CDR3 sequences, 15% to 20% of which were seen just once. Roughly 50% of the sample is taken by the ten largest. Material: blood. These receptors all stem from a woman aged 55-69 years with Graves' ophthalmopathy.

Many counts were recorded for this clonotype. The J gene is TRBJ1-1, the V gene TRBV3-1; TRBD1 matches at 7 bases. This CDR3 contains 17 residues. CDR1 LGHDT and CDR2 YNNKEL come from the germline V gene (reference sequence). V lost 0 bases, J lost 3 bases, and 10 bases stayed unmatched. Here the CDR3 reads CASSQDQGQRADTEAFF. DNA for the CDR3: TGTGCCAGCAGCCAAGATCAGGGACAGCGGGCGGACACTGAAGCTTTCTTT. The complete variable domain, with remaining parts taken from reference TRBV3-1 and TRBJ1-1, reads DTAVSQTPKYLVTQMGNDKSIKCEQNLGHDTMYWYKQDSKKFLKIMFSYNNKELIINETVPNRFSPKSPDKAHLNLHINSLELGDSAVYFCASSQDQGQRADTEAFFGQGTRLTVV.

The V gene is TRBV4-2, the J gene TRBJ1-6; D unresolved. CDR3 length: 15 residues. V was pared by 0 bases and J by 10 bases, with 13 bases between. Germline V gives CDR1 LGHNA, CDR2 YNFKEQ. The CDR3 region has the DNA TGTGCCAGCAGCCAAGAAAATGGAGGGAAATCACCCCTCCACTTT. It translates to CASSQENGGKSPLHF.

Many counts were recorded for this clonotype. V is TRBV5-6 and J is TRBJ2-2, with 9 nucleotides matching TRBD1. Germline V gene sequence: CDR1 SGHDT, CDR2 YYEEEE. V lost 5 bases and J lost 5; bases outside the gene matches: 10. The CDR3 contains 16 residues. As DNA, the CDR3 is TGTGCCAGCAGATACAGGGGGCAGGAGAGGACCGGGGAGCTGTTTTTT. This encodes CASRYRGQERTGELFF.